Presented here are 25 T cell receptor beta chains from one specimen sequenced in a study of T cell changes during pregnancy in multiple sclerosis. Generated by immunoSEQ multiplex PCR, the TCRdb table keeps only in-frame clones and is missing some. The repertoire has around 80,000 clones, nearly 95% of them found once; the top ten carry about 0.99%. Sequences were derived from peripheral blood, sampled in the second trimester of pregnancy. The source of these receptors is a female donor in good health, enrolled as a control in a pregnancy study.

The chain links TRBV10-3 to TRBJ1-1; 8 nucleotides align to TRBD1. Germline V gives CDR1 ENHRY, CDR2 SYGVKD. The trim removed 6 bases at V and 6 bases at J, leaving 9 bases unmatched. The CDR3 runs to 14 residues. CDR3 sequence reads: CAISNQQGGAEAFF. CDR3 in DNA: TGTGCCATCAGCAATCAACAGGGGGGCGCTGAAGCTTTCTTT.

The chain uses TRBV5-1 and TRBJ1-1, with a possible D match to TRBD1 (6 bases). The CDR3 length is 14 residues. The germline gives CDR1 SGHRS, CDR2 YFSETQ. Trimming took off 0 bases at V and 2 bases at J, with 8 bases between the two ends. The CDR3 DNA follows: TGCGCCAGCAGCTTGGAGGGACAAAACACTGAAGCTTTCTTT. Translating gives CASSLEGQNTEAFF.

The rearrangement links TRBV7-8 to TRBJ1-3; 9 bases are a match to TRBD1. CDR1 SGHVS and CDR2 FQNEAQ come from the germline V gene. CDR3 length equals 15 residues. Germline trimming cut 3 bases from V and 0 bases from J; bases unmatched to any gene: 0. The CDR3 coding sequence is TGTGCCAGCAGCTTGGGACAGGGCTCTGGAAACACCATATATTTT. This codes for CASSLGQGSGNTIYF.

V and J are TRBV18 and TRBJ2-5; D may be TRBD1 (6 bases). Germline values: CDR1 KGHSH, CDR2 LQKENI. Trimming cost V 1 base and J 2 bases, with 11 bases left between them. There are 15 residues in the CDR3. CDR3 nucleotides: TGTGCCAGCTCACCACAGTGGGACACACAAGAGACCCAGTACTTC. Protein sequence: CASSPQWDTQETQYF.

This chain connects TRBV7-9 to TRBJ2-5; D may be TRBD1 (5 bases). The CDR3 sequence is 14 residues long. The V and J ends lost 1 base and 1 base respectively, with 7 bases between them. Germline CDR1 is SEHNR and CDR2 is FQNEAQ (reference sequence). The CDR3 spells CASSLVGVQETQYF. For the CDR3, the DNA is TGTGCCAGCAGCTTAGTAGGGGTCCAAGAGACCCAGTACTTC.

The chain couples TRBV6-5 to TRBJ2-7, with TRBD1 as a possible D gene (5 bases). V gave up 2 bases and J gave up 4 bases, with 15 bases separating them. Per germline, CDR1 MNHEY and CDR2 SVGAGI. The CDR3 is made up of 15 amino acids. The CDR3 here is CASSYVLGQGYEQYF. The CDR3 region has the DNA TGTGCCAGCAGTTACGTCCTGGGGCAAGGGTACGAGCAGTACTTC.

The chain links TRBV27 to TRBJ2-5, with TRBD2 identical over 11 bases. Germline V gene lookup returns CDR1 MNHEY and CDR2 SMNVEV (reference sequence). J was trimmed by 5 bases and V by 3 bases; bases with no gene match: 11. The CDR3 consists of 17 residues. The CDR3 spells CASSFLGTSGRGETQYF. CDR3 in DNA: TGTGCCAGCAGTTTCCTCGGAACTAGCGGGAGAGGGGAGACCCAGTACTTC.

The V call is TRBV7-2, the J call TRBJ2-7; the match to TRBD2 covers 10 bases. Per the germline V gene, CDR1 is SGHTA and CDR2 is FQGNSA. The CDR3 extends over 14 amino acids. V lost 4 bases to trimming and J lost 2 bases; unmatched junction nucleotides: 2. The CDR3 bases are TGTGCCAGCAGCTCACTAGCGGGACCCTACGAGCAGTACTTC. This sequence encodes CASSSLAGPYEQYF.

The J gene is TRBJ1-4, the V gene TRBV2; D is uncertain. The CDR3 is 11 residues long. CDR1 SNHLY and CDR2 FYNNEI come from the germline V gene. Between the trimmed V and J ends, which lost 7 bases and 6 bases, there was a span of 6 bases. CDR3 nucleotides: TGTGCCAGCAAGGCGGATGAAAAACTGTTTTTT. Translating gives CASKADEKLFF. Based on the CDR3 plus reference TRBV2 and TRBJ1-4, the full variable domain is EPEVTQTPSHQVTQMGQEVILRCVPISNHLYFYWYRQILGQKVEFLVSFYNNEISEKSEIFDDQFSVERPDGSNFTLKIRSTKLEDSAMYFCASKADEKLFFGSGTQLSVL.

The rearrangement joins TRBV4-2 to TRBJ2-7, with TRBD1 matching 10 bases. Germline CDR1 reads LGHNA; CDR2 reads YNFKEQ. The junction had 8 bases not matched to a gene; V was cut back by 4 bases and J by 2 bases. This CDR3 has 16 residues. This chain's CDR3 is CASSPRGGTGAYEQYF. Here the CDR3 DNA reads TGTGCCAGCAGCCCACGCGGGGGGACAGGGGCCTACGAGCAGTACTTC.

J is TRBJ2-7 and V is TRBV19; 7 bases map to TRBD1. From germline, CDR1 is LNHDA and CDR2 SQIVND (reference sequence). The CDR3 is 14 amino acids. The ends lost 5 bases at V and 1 base at J; junction bases unmatched: 5. CDR3 sequence reads: CASSRTGYSYEQYF. CDR3 DNA sequence: TGTGCCAGTAGTCGGACAGGATATTCCTACGAGCAGTACTTC.

The chain recombines TRBV2 with TRBJ1-5; D remains ambiguous. V shed 6 bases and J shed 4 bases, with 10 bases lying between them. This CDR3 has 13 residues. Germline CDR1 reads SNHLY; CDR2 reads FYNNEI. The chain's CDR3 is CASSTFGNQPQHF. The CDR3 DNA sequence: TGTGCCAGCAGCACTTTTGGTAATCAGCCCCAGCATTTT.

V and J are TRBV5-1 and TRBJ1-2; possible D gene TRBD1, 6 bases. The germline V and J ends were trimmed by 4 bases and 9 bases, with 16 bases remaining between them. This CDR3 contains 13 residues. Looked up from germline, CDR1 is SGHRS and CDR2 is YFSETQ. This CDR3 is CASSDGTNRRYTF. The CDR3 DNA reads TGCGCCAGCAGCGACGGGACAAACCGACGCTACACCTTC.

This rearrangement joins TRBV7-8 to TRBJ2-3; the match to TRBD2 covers 13 bases. The CDR3 is 18 residues long. Germline V gene sequence: CDR1 SGHVS, CDR2 FQNEAQ. The ends lost 6 bases at V and 2 bases at J; junction bases unmatched: 11. This CDR3 is CASRHGLAGVLSTDTQYF. CDR3 in DNA: TGTGCCAGCAGGCACGGACTAGCGGGAGTCCTGTCCACAGATACGCAGTATTTT.

With respect to this clone: One junction end disagrees with the germline gene, perhaps due to a read error. This chain uses TRBV7-7 with TRBJ1-1, with D maybe TRBD1 (6 bases). Germline loops: CDR1 SSHAT, CDR2 FNYEAQ (reference sequence). The CDR3 spans 13 residues. The CDR3 spells CASSSLTGTEAFF. CDR3 bases: TGTGCTAGCAGCTCCTTGACAGGCACTGAAGCTTTCTTT. Looking up the rest from reference TRBV7-7 and TRBJ1-1 gives the full variable domain: GAGVSQSPRYKVTKRGQDVTLRCDPISSHATLYWYQQALGQGPEFLTYFNYEAQPDKSGLPSDRFSAERPEGSISTLTIQRTEQRDSAMYRCASSSLTGTEAFFGQGTRLTVV.

This chain links TRBV18 with TRBJ2-3; 10 nucleotides align to TRBD2. V was clipped by 2 bases and J by 5 bases; unmatched bases: 4. Germline CDR1 KGHSH, CDR2 LQKENI. The length of the CDR3 is 15 residues. This CDR3 is CASSPTSGNGDTQYF. The CDR3 region has the DNA TGTGCCAGCTCACCAACTAGCGGGAACGGAGATACGCAGTATTTT. The full variable domain, completed using reference TRBV18 and TRBJ2-3, is NAGVMQNPRHLVRRRGQEARLRCSPMKGHSHVYWYRQLPEEGLKFMVYLQKENIIDESGMPKERFSAEFPKEGPSILRIQQVVRGDSAAYFCASSPTSGNGDTQYFGPGTRLTVL.

The chain links TRBV2 to TRBJ1-5, with D uncertain. From germline, CDR1 is SNHLY and CDR2 FYNNEI. Trimming took off 7 bases at V and 0 bases at J, with 13 bases between the two ends. This CDR3 contains 15 residues. For the CDR3, the DNA is TGTGCCAGCATAAAAGAGCGGGATAGCAATCAGCCCCAGCATTTT. Protein: CASIKERDSNQPQHF.

The chain combines TRBV13 with TRBJ2-1; D is possibly TRBD2 (6 bases). V gave up 0 bases and J gave up 6 bases, with 12 bases separating them. The germline gives CDR1 PRHDT, CDR2 FYEKMQ (reference sequence). This CDR3 is 15 amino acids long. The CDR3 spells CASSLGPTSFNEQFF. CDR3 nucleotides: TGTGCCAGCAGCTTAGGTCCGACTAGTTTCAATGAGCAGTTCTTC.

The chain couples TRBV5-6 to TRBJ1-1; maybe TRBD1 (6 bases). This CDR3 region has 16 residues. The V and J ends lost 0 bases and 0 bases respectively, with 12 bases between them. The germline V gene has CDR1 SGHDT and CDR2 YYEEEE. The CDR3, as DNA: TGTGCCAGCAGCTTGGGGGCAGGGGTTATGAACACTGAAGCTTTCTTT. Protein: CASSLGAGVMNTEAFF.

This chain uses TRBV7-9 with TRBJ2-2; 7 bases are shared with TRBD1. Germline CDR1 and CDR2: SEHNR and FQNEAQ (reference sequence). V shed 5 bases, J shed 4 bases, and the junction held 7 bases outside the gene matches. The CDR3 is 15 residues long. CDR3 in amino acids: CASSNLGQSTGELFF. The CDR3 DNA follows: TGTGCCAGCAGCAACCTGGGACAGTCCACCGGGGAGCTGTTTTTT.

The V and J genes are TRBV7-2 and TRBJ2-5; TRBD2 matches at 7 bases. Trimming at V came to 5 bases and at J to 2 bases, leaving 8 bases not matched to a gene. The CDR3 is 15 residues long. The germline gives CDR1 SGHTA, CDR2 FQGNSA. The CDR3 DNA is TGTGCCAGCAGCCCCGGGACTACCACTCAAGAGACCCAGTACTTC. Translation gives CASSPGTTTQETQYF.

This chain connects TRBV27 to TRBJ1-1, with TRBD1 as a possible D gene (6 bases). The CDR3 has 15 amino acids. V lost 5 bases, J lost 5 bases, and 18 bases lay in between. The germline V gene encodes CDR1 MNHEY and CDR2 SMNVEV (reference sequence). CDR3 nucleotide sequence: TGTGCCAGCAGTCCCTCGGGGGGGCCGGGTACTGAAGCTTTCTTT. This encodes CASSPSGGPGTEAFF.

With respect to this clone: Other nucleotide sequences from this sample produce the same CDR3. This chain joins TRBV5-1 and TRBJ2-1; 8 bases agree with TRBD2. The CDR3 has 14 amino acids. Germline CDR1 and CDR2: SGHRS and YFSETQ. V gave up 2 bases and J gave up 2 bases; unmatched junction bases: 0. The CDR3 is CASSFSGAYNEQFF. DNA of the CDR3: TGCGCCAGCAGCTTTAGCGGGGCCTACAATGAGCAGTTCTTC.

The rearrangement joins TRBV5-6 to TRBJ1-5; 8 bases agree with TRBD1. Germline assignment: CDR1 SGHDT and CDR2 YYEEEE. The CDR3 contains 16 residues. J lost 8 bases, V lost 4 bases, and 14 bases had no gene match. The CDR3 DNA sequence: TGTGCCAGCAGCCGCCGCCACAGGGGGTTTGTTGAGCCCCAGCATTTT. Its translation: CASSRRHRGFVEPQHF.

The chain uses TRBV25-1 and TRBJ1-3, with D unclear. Trimming cost V 4 bases and J 4 bases, with 8 bases left between them. The CDR3 extends over 13 amino acids. In germline, CDR1 is MGHDK, CDR2 SYGVNS. In nucleotides, the CDR3 is TGTGCCAGCAGTGGAGGAGGGGGAAACACCATATATTTT. It codes for CASSGGGGNTIYF.